A single sample gave rise to the 14 T cell receptor beta chains below, sequenced in a study of T cell responses to AZD1222 COVID-19 vaccine. The data were produced by immunoSEQ multiplex PCR, yet TCRdb's version contains in-frame clones alone and is incomplete. In the table there are approximately 120,000 clones, about 90% of which are singletons. The material was peripheral blood, obtained on day 0 of AZD1222 vaccination. These receptors all come from an adult in good health.

The DNA for the CDR3 is TGTGCCAGCAGCCCCCCCCTTTATGGCTACACCTTC. Amino acid sequence: CASSPPLYGYTF. The chain has TRBV3-1 (or the pseudogene TRBV3-2) and TRBJ1-2; D remains ambiguous. Trimming pared 4 bases from V and 5 bases from J, leaving 8 bases between. Germline CDR1 is LGHDT and CDR2 is YNNKEL (reference sequence). CDR3 length: 12 amino acids.

The CDR3 reads CASSFLGGRLTEAFF. The DNA of the CDR3 is TGTGCCAGCAGCTTCCTGGGGGGAAGGTTAACTGAAGCTTTCTTT. J is TRBJ1-1 and V is TRBV7-9; a weak D match, TRBD1 (5 bases). This CDR3 spans 15 amino acids. Trimming cost V 3 bases and J 5 bases, with 16 bases left between them. Germline lookup yields CDR1 SEHNR and CDR2 FQNEAQ (reference sequence).

The chain recombines TRBV3-1 (or the pseudogene TRBV3-2) with TRBJ2-1; D might be TRBD2 (6 bases). The CDR3 is 15 amino acids. V was clipped by 4 bases and J by 8 bases, with 18 bases between them. Germline V CDR1 and CDR2: LGHDT, YNNKEL (reference sequence). Here the CDR3 reads CASSLRDSTGYEQFF. As DNA, the CDR3 is TGTGCCAGCAGCCTTCGGGACTCGACGGGCTATGAGCAGTTCTTC.

V gene TRBV4-1 combines with J gene TRBJ2-2, with D uncertain. Germline V gene sequence: CDR1 MGHRA, CDR2 YSYEKL. Trimming took 0 bases from V and 6 from J, leaving 8 bases between them. The length of the CDR3 is 14 residues. CDR3 sequence (DNA): TGCGCCAGCAGCCAAGATACGCGCGCCGGGGAGCTGTTTTTT. This encodes CASSQDTRAGELFF.

The rearrangement uses TRBV19 and TRBJ2-1, with TRBD2 identical over 9 bases. In germline, CDR1 is LNHDA, CDR2 SQIVND (reference sequence). The CDR3 extends over 14 amino acids. The V segment lost 5 bases and the J segment 9 bases; nucleotides outside the gene matches: 8. CDR3 amino acids: CASSPKTSGLEQFF. The CDR3 DNA reads TGTGCCAGTAGTCCCAAGACTAGCGGCCTTGAGCAGTTCTTC.

The chain has TRBV2 and TRBJ1-5; D not certain. Trimming removed 3 bases from V and 3 bases from J, with 12 bases in between. The length of the CDR3 is 15 residues. Germline CDR1 and CDR2: SNHLY and FYNNEI. CDR3 region: CASSESDWSNQPQHF. In DNA form, the CDR3 reads TGTGCCAGCAGTGAGTCCGACTGGTCCAATCAGCCCCAGCATTTT. Combining the CDR3 with reference TRBV2 and TRBJ1-5 gives the whole variable domain EPEVTQTPSHQVTQMGQEVILRCVPISNHLYFYWYRQILGQKVEFLVSFYNNEISEKSEIFDDQFSVERPDGSNFTLKIRSTKLEDSAMYFCASSESDWSNQPQHFGDGTRLSIL.

The chain joins TRBV29-1 to TRBJ2-7, with TRBD1 matching over 9 bases. The CDR3 is made up of 13 amino acids. V shed 4 bases, J shed 5 bases, and the junction held 6 bases outside the gene matches. The germline gives CDR1 SQVTM, CDR2 ANQGSEA. In nucleotides, the CDR3 is TGCAGCGTTGCACAAACAGGGGGCCACGAGCAGTACTTC. Its translation: CSVAQTGGHEQYF.

This rearrangement joins TRBV15 to TRBJ2-2, with TRBD2 matching 8 bases. Trimming took 0 bases from V and 3 from J; bases not matched to a gene: 6. Germline CDR1 LNHNV, CDR2 YYDKDF (reference sequence). The CDR3 length is 17 residues. The CDR3 here is CATSRDELAADTGELFF. CDR3 DNA sequence: TGTGCCACCAGCAGAGATGAACTAGCGGCCGACACCGGGGAGCTGTTTTTT.

The chain recombines TRBV6-6 with TRBJ1-5; a possible D gene is TRBD1 (5 bases). Trimming shortened V by 4 bases and J by 4 bases, and 14 bases separated the two germline ends. Germline V CDR1 and CDR2: MNHNY, SVGAGI (reference sequence). CDR3 length equals 15 residues. CDR3 sequence (DNA): TGTGCCAGCAGTTTCGCGGGGGGAACTAATCAGCCCCAGCATTTT. This translates into CASSFAGGTNQPQHF.

This chain uses TRBV7-3 with TRBJ1-3; D gene uncertain. This CDR3 spans 17 amino acids. Germline loops: CDR1 SGHTA, CDR2 FQGTGA. The ends were cut back, 5 bases at V and 4 bases at J, with 21 bases in the middle. The CDR3 loop is CASSRQAIPGGGNTIYF. For the CDR3, the DNA is TGTGCCAGCAGCCGTCAGGCCATTCCAGGTGGAGGAAACACCATATATTTT.

This chain joins TRBV6-2 or TRBV6-3 and TRBJ2-1; 9 bases match TRBD1. J was trimmed by 3 bases and V by 4 bases; bases with no gene match: 7. The CDR3 sequence is 16 residues long. Per germline, CDR1 MNHEY and CDR2 SVGEGT. The CDR3 DNA sequence: TGTGCCAGCAGTTTAACAGGGGGCACTCTCTACAATGAGCAGTTCTTC. Translation gives CASSLTGGTLYNEQFF.

The CDR3 region is CASSLLGNFYGYTF. The CDR3 DNA sequence: TGTGCCAGCAGCTTACTGGGGAATTTCTATGGCTACACCTTC. The rearrangement links TRBV7-9 to TRBJ1-2; D unclear. The CDR3 consists of 14 residues. Per the germline V gene, CDR1 is SEHNR and CDR2 is FQNEAQ (reference sequence). Trimming took 2 bases from V and 4 from J, leaving 11 bases between them.

The chain has TRBV2 and TRBJ1-4; D possibly corresponds to TRBD1 (5 bases). Looked up from germline, CDR1 is SNHLY and CDR2 is FYNNEI. The CDR3 contains 16 residues. The V and J ends lost 4 bases and 8 bases respectively, with 20 bases between them. CDR3 loop: CASSGNTGTMGEKLFF. The CDR3 nucleotides are TGTGCCAGCAGTGGAAACACCGGGACTATGGGGGAAAAACTGTTTTTT.

This sequence joins TRBV30 and TRBJ2-3; weak D call: TRBD2 (6 bases). From germline, CDR1 is GTSNPN and CDR2 SVGIG (reference sequence). V was trimmed by 1 base and J by 6 bases, leaving 11 bases between them. The CDR3 runs to 13 residues. As DNA, the CDR3 is TGTGCCTGGAGTGCGGGACTTCGGGATACGCAGTATTTT. Translating it yields CAWSAGLRDTQYF.